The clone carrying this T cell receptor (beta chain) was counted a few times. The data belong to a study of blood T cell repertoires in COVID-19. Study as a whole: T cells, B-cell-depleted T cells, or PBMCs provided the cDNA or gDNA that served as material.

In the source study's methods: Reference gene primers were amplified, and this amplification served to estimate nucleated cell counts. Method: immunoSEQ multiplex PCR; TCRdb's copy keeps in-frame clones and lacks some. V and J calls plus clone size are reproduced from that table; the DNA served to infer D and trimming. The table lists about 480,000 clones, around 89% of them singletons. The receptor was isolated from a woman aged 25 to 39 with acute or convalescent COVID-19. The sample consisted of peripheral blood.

The CDR3 DNA is TGTGCCAGCAGCTCCCGTGTAATCCGGACAGGCACTGGAAACACCATATATTTT. Protein product: CASSSRVIRTGTGNTIYF. The gene calls are TRBV7-9 and TRBJ1-3; 7 positions agree with TRBD1. Germline trimming cut 4 bases from V and 2 bases from J; bases unmatched to any gene: 14. The CDR3 sequence is 18 residues long. Germline CDR1 and CDR2: SEHNR and FQNEAQ (reference sequence).